These T cell receptor beta chains were read from a single sample in a study of T-cell reconstitution after alpha-beta-depleted transplantation in children. Each CDR3 protein gets one entry after TCRdb re-called the PCR reads with MiXCR. The sample lists about 980,000 distinct CDR3 sequences, roughly 29% occurring once. The starting material was PBMCs, mostly from graft donor cells, obtained 360 days after TCRalphabeta/CD19-depleted stem cell transplant. The receptors here all came from a boy under three years old who had a stem cell transplant for SCID, so the T cells may come from the graft donor. CDR3s include the opening cysteine and the closing phenylalanine or tryptophan.

CDR3 protein	V gene	J gene
CASTSGEGLSTDTQYF	TRBV5-1	TRBJ2-3
CASSPGGGASYNEQFF	TRBV7-2	TRBJ2-1
CASSRPGQPLPEAFF	TRBV28	TRBJ1-1
CASSLVQGPNTGELFF	TRBV12-3/TRBV12-4	TRBJ2-2
CASSLLGSGGSNEQFF	TRBV7-3	TRBJ2-1
CASSWGGGSWGNTIYF	TRBV28	TRBJ1-3
CASSQLVADEQFF	TRBV3-1	TRBJ2-1
CASSLLSVNTQYF	TRBV3-1	TRBJ2-3
CATASETEAFF	TRBV24-1	TRBJ1-1
CASSSGQGLNQPQHF	TRBV12-3/TRBV12-4	TRBJ1-5
CATSREGQGSNQPQHF	TRBV15	TRBJ1-5
CASSQLAGTSSGTYEQYF	TRBV4-2	TRBJ2-7
CSARQGPHEQYF	TRBV20-1	TRBJ2-7
CASRWGVLETQYF	TRBV7-2	TRBJ2-5
CASSSGFDTQYF	TRBV12-3/TRBV12-4	TRBJ2-3
CASSPSERGSNTGELFF	TRBV12-3/TRBV12-4	TRBJ2-2
CAYGQDTDTQYF	TRBV10-3	TRBJ2-3
CATSDGPSGGYEQYF	TRBV24-1	TRBJ2-7